This is a list of T cell receptor beta chains from one sample in a study of shared clonotypes between healthy human individuals. TCRdb keeps only in-frame clones here, not all; method: immunoSEQ multiplex PCR. The sample carries 2,500,000 or so clones, approximately 94% recorded once. The sequenced sample consisted of naive CD4+ T cells sorted from blood. The receptors were gathered from a man aged 18 to 30 in good health. The CDR3 runs from the conserved cysteine through the conserved F or W.

v_call	cdr3_length	cdr3_aa
TRBV19	14	CASSINPLDYGYTF
TRBV7-9	16	CASSLARTGWNQPQHF
TRBV6-5	14	CASRQVLTTDTQYF
TRBV2	17	CASSEGTTSGRQNEQFF
TRBV6-5	14	CASRSSRGAYTQYF
TRBV5-1	15	CASSLAADRSYGYTF
TRBV27	15	CASSMLAGGSYEQYF
TRBV5-1	15	CASSLERGDTDTQYF
TRBV6-5	14	CASRGRDRGPTAFF
TRBV7-8	16	CASSLAVTSGSSEQFF
TRBV30	13	CAWSRLPLHGYTF
TRBV6-6	14	CASRLAGGLGEQFF
TRBV9	15	CASSPPAWGNTEAFF
TRBV28	15	CASSPSGAYTDTQYF
TRBV27	11	CARHGNYGYTF
TRBV7-2	15	CASSSPGQGFYGYTF
TRBV7-2	13	CASSLGVAYEQYF
TRBV2	13	CASIQSENQPQHF
TRBV2	12	CASSEDRSEQFF
TRBV28	13	CASSLTVPDTQYF
TRBV6-5	12	CASGRGGTEAFF
TRBV28	14	CASIGTGSSYEQYF
TRBV6-1	13	CASSIEHSYEQYF
TRBV7-9	16	CASSIPTSGANNEQFF
TRBV4-1	15	CASSPGRLSGNEQFF
TRBV28	14	CASNAGGSGNTIYF
TRBV19	15	CASSSGQTNNSPLHF
TRBV5-1	15	CASSGMTGAGYGYTF
TRBV6-5	15	CASSTWIGGLDGYTF
TRBV5-1	16	CASSLSTGQNNSPLHF
TRBV7-2	14	CASSLANGPYEQYF
TRBV7-3	16	CASSALGPSSPDTQYF
TRBV5-6	16	CASTPNGGHDNSPLHF
TRBV2	16	CASSAVGPSSYNEQFF